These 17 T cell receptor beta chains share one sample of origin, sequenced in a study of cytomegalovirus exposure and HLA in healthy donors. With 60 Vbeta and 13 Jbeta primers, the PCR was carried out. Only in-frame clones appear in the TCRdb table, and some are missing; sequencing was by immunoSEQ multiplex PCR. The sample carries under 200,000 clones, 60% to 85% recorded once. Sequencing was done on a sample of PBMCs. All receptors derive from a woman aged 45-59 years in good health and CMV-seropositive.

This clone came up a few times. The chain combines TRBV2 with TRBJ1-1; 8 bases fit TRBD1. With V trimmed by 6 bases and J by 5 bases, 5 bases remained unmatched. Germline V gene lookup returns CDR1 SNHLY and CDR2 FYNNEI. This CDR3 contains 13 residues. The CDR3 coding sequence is TGTGCCAGCAGCCCTACAGGGGGGACTGAAGCTTTCTTT. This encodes CASSPTGGTEAFF.

DNA for the CDR3: TGTGCCAGCAGCTTAATGGCAGACTCCTACAATGAGCAGTTCTTC. Translating gives CASSLMADSYNEQFF. The V call is TRBV13, the J call TRBJ2-1, with D unclear. The V gene lost 2 bases and the J gene lost 0 bases, with 8 bases spanning the gap. Per the germline V gene, CDR1 is PRHDT and CDR2 is FYEKMQ (reference sequence). CDR3 size: 15 residues.

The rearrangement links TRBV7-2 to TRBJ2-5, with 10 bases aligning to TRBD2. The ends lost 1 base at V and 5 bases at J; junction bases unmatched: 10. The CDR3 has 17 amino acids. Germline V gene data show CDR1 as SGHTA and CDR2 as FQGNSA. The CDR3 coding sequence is TGTGCCAGCAGCTTAGGAGTCTTAGCGGGGGGAGGGGAGACCCAGTACTTC. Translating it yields CASSLGVLAGGGETQYF.

DNA for the CDR3: TGTGCCAGTGACCGACAGGGGGATGGCTACACCTTC. Protein product: CASDRQGDGYTF. The V gene is TRBV2, the J gene TRBJ1-2; 9 nucleotides align to TRBD1. The CDR3 runs to 12 residues. The germline V gene encodes CDR1 SNHLY and CDR2 FYNNEI. V gave up 9 bases and J gave up 6 bases; unmatched junction bases: 5.

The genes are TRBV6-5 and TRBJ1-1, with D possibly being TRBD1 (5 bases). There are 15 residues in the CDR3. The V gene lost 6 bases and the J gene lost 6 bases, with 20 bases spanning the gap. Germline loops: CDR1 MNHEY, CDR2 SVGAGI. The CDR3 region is CASRPPEGMRAEAFF. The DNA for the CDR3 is TGTGCCAGCAGGCCACCGGAGGGGATGAGGGCTGAAGCTTTCTTT.

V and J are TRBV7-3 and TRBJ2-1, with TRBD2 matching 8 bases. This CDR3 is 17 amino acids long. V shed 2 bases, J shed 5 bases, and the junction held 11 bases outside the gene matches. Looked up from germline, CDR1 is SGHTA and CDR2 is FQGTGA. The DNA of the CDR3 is TGTGCCAGCAGCTTACGGAGAATGCATAGCGGGGACAATGAGCAGTTCTTC. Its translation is CASSLRRMHSGDNEQFF.

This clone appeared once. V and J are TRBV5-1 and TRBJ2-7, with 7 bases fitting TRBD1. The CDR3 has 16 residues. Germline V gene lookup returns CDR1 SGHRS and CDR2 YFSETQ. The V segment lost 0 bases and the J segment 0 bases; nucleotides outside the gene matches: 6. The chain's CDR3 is CASSLEGQSLSYEQYF. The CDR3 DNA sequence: TGCGCCAGCAGCTTGGAGGGACAGTCTCTCTCCTACGAGCAGTACTTC.

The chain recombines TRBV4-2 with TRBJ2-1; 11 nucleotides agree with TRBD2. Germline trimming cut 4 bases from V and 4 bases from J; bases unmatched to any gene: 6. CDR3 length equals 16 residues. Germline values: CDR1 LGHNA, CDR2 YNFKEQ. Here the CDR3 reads CASSLTTSGMYNEQFF. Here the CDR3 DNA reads TGTGCCAGCAGCCTCACGACTAGCGGGATGTACAATGAGCAGTTCTTC.

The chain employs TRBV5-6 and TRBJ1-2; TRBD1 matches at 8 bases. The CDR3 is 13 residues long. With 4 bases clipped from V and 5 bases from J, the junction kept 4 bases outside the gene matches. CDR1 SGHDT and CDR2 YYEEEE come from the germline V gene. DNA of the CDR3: TGTGCCAGCAGCCTGGGACAGGAATATGGCTACACCTTC. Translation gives CASSLGQEYGYTF.

The CDR3 coding sequence is TGTGCCAGCAGTTTGGGGGCCGGTATCACTGAAGCTTTCTTT. As protein: CASSLGAGITEAFF. This chain links TRBV7-8 with TRBJ1-1; D is possibly TRBD1 (6 bases). Germline V gene data show CDR1 as SGHVS and CDR2 as FQNEAQ. The V end was cut by 6 bases, the J end by 4 bases, with 15 bases between. The CDR3 length is 14 residues.

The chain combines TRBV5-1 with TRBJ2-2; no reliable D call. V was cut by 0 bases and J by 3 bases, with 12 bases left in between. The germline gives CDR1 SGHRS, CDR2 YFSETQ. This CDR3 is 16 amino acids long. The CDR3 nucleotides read TGCGCCAGCAGCTTGGGTTCTGACTGGGACACCGGGGAGCTGTTTTTT. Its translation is CASSLGSDWDTGELFF.

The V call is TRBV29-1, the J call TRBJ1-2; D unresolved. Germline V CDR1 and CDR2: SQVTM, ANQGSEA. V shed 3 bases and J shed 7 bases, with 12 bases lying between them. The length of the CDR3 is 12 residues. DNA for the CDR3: TGCAGCGTTGACCGCACCCCAGGTGGCTACACCTTC. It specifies CSVDRTPGGYTF.

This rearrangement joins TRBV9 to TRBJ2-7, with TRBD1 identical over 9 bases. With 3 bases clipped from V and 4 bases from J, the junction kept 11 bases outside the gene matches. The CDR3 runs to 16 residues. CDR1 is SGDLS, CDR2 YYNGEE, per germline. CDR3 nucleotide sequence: TGTGCCAGCAGCGCGAGGTTGGGGACAGGGAATTACGAGCAGTACTTC. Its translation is CASSARLGTGNYEQYF. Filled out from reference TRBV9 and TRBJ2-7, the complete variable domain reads DSGVTQTPKHLITATGQRVTLRCSPRSGDLSVYWYQQSLDQGLQFLIQYYNGEERAKGNILERFSAQQFPDLHSELNLSSLELGDSALYFCASSARLGTGNYEQYFGPGTRLTVT.

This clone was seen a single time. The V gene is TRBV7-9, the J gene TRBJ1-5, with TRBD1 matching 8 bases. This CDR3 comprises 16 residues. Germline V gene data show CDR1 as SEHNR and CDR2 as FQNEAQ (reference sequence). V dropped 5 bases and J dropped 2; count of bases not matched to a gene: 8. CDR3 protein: CASSRTGQGGNQPQHF. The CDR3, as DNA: TGTGCCAGCAGCAGAACCGGACAGGGCGGCAATCAGCCCCAGCATTTT.

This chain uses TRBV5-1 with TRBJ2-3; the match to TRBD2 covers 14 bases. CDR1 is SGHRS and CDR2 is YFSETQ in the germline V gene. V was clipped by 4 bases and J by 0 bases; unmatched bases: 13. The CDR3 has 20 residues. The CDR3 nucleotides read TGCGCCAGCAGCCCCCGGACTAGCGGGGGGCCTACTTCTAGCACAGATACGCAGTATTTT. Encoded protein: CASSPRTSGGPTSSTDTQYF.

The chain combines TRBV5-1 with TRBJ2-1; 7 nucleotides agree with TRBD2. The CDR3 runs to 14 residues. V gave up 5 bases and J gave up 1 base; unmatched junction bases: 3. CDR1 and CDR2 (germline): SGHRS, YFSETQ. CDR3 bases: TGCGCCAGCAGTGGCGGGAGTTCCTACAATGAGCAGTTCTTC. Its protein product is CASSGGSSYNEQFF.

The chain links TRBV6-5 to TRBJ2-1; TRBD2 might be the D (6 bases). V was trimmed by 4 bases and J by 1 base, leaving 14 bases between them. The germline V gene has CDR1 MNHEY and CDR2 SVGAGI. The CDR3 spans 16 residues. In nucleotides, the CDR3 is TGTGCCAGCAGTTCCCCTATAGCGGTATCCTACAATGAGCAGTTCTTC. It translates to CASSSPIAVSYNEQFF.